This TCR beta chain comes out of a study of shared clonotypes between healthy human individuals. Note on this clone: Antigen unknown.

The CDR3 is 16 amino acids. Looked up from germline, CDR1 is SGHVS and CDR2 is FNYEAQ. The V and J ends lost 1 base and 1 base respectively, with 12 bases between them. General study findings and limits: Naive subsets generally exceeded memory subsets in estimated richness. Clonotypes that were shared across a few donors made up around 5% of naive CD4 clonotypes. A reduction in generation probabilities was seen for non-shared clonotypes relative to those shared by all four donors.

Generated by immunoSEQ multiplex PCR, the TCRdb table keeps only in-frame clones and is missing some. Among some 700,000 clones listed, 90% were seen once. This chain links TRBV7-6 with TRBJ2-3; D is uncertain. This receptor was obtained from a man between 18 and 35 years old in good health. Some clones in this sample may be carry-over from other donors' samples. The sequencing input was memory CD8+ T cells from PBMCs. Indicated subset: CD45RO+ cells pooled with CCR7-negative TemRA cells. CDR3 in DNA: TGTGCCAGCAGCTTAGTGGTTGGGGAACGCACAGATACGCAGTATTTT. Amino acid sequence: CASSLVVGERTDTQYF.